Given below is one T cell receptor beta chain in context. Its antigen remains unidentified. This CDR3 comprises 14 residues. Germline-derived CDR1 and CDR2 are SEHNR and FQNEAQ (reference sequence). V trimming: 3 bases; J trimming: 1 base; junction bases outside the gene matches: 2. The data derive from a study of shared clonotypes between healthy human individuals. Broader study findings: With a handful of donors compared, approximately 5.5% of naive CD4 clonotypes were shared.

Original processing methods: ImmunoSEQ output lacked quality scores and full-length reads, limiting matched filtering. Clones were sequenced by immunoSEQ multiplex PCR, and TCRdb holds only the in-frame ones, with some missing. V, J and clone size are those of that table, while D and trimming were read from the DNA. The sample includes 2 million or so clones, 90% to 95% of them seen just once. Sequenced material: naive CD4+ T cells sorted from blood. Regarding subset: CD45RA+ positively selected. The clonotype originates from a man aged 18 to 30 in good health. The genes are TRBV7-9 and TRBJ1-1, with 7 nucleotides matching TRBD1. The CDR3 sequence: CASSFGDRNTEAFF. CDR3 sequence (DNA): TGTGCCAGCAGCTTCGGGGACAGGAACACTGAAGCTTTCTTT. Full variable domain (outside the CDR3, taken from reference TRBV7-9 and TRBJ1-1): DTGVSQNPRHKITKRGQNVTFRCDPISEHNRLYWYRQTLGQGPEFLTYFQNEAQLEKSRLLSDRFSAERPKGSFSTLEIQRTEQGDSAMYLCASSFGDRNTEAFFGQGTRLTVV.